This TCR beta chain was recovered during a study of radiation and T cells in renal cell carcinoma. Study-wide results and caveats: Pretreatment tumor biopsies were lacking, so baseline clonotypes are unknown. From baseline, blood top tumor clonotypes peaked at 2 weeks post-radiation.

The CDR3 totals 18 residues. In germline, CDR1 is SEHNR, CDR2 FQNEAQ (reference sequence). V was cut by 11 bases and J by 4 bases, with 30 bases left in between. Points on this clone: Its antigen is currently unknown.

Noted time point: blood 4 weeks post-SBRT, at nephrectomy. Treatment here: 15 Gy SBRT to primary tumor, nephrectomy 4 weeks later. Nephrectomy followed 15 Gy stereotactic body radiation by 4 weeks. Serial blood draws occurred at baseline and 2 and 4 weeks post-SBRT. Assay: immunoSEQ multiplex PCR; the TCRdb copy retains only in-frame clones and omits some. Of under 200,000 clones listed, roughly 90% are singletons. The material sequenced was blood, taken from a patient whose treatment included radiotherapy and nephrectomy. The receptor's source is a woman between 45 and 65 years old with renal cell carcinoma. The rearrangement links TRBV7-9 to TRBJ1-3, with D tentatively TRBD1 (5 bases). The CDR3 here is CAGRGNAGISTRGNTIYF. The CDR3 region has the DNA TGTGCCGGCCGGGGGAACGCGGGGATATCCACCAGGGGAAACACCATATATTTT. Based on the CDR3 plus reference TRBV7-9 and TRBJ1-3, the full variable domain is DTGVSQNPRHKITKRGQNVTFRCDPISEHNRLYWYRQTLGQGPEFLTYFQNEAQLEKSRLLSDRFSAERPKGSFSTLEIQRTEQGDSAMYLCAGRGNAGISTRGNTIYFGEGSWLTVV.